The clone carrying this T cell receptor beta chain showed up many times. The antigen is not known. Germline lookup yields CDR1 SGHTA and CDR2 FQGNSA. Trimming removed 5 bases from V and 2 bases from J, with 17 bases in between. The CDR3 runs to 16 residues. The sample is drawn from a study of response to subunit inactivated influenza vaccine. The study, taken as a whole, reports: Few new T cells, the authors suggested, are recruited by each seasonal influenza vaccination.

TCRdb called the RT-PCR reads again in MiXCR, with one record for every CDR3 protein. The table has hundreds of thousands of distinct CDR3 sequences, about a tenth seen once. This chain joins TRBV7-2 and TRBJ2-3; a weak D match, TRBD2 (6 bases). The starting material was PBMCs from blood, obtained 35 to 45 days after vaccination. This TCR came from a man over 45 who received an inactivated influenza vaccine. For the CDR3, the DNA is TGTGCCAGCAGCGCCCCTCTAGCGTTAGTCACAGATACGCAGTATTTT. Translated, it gives CASSAPLALVTDTQYF.